This T cell receptor beta chain was identified during a study of metastatic and nonmetastatic thyroid tumors. Every patient was untreated before thyroid surgery. Germline CDR1 MNHEY, CDR2 SVGEGT. V trimming: 5 bases; J trimming: 1 base; junction bases outside the gene matches: 6. The CDR3 has 15 amino acids. TCRdb re-clonotyped the PCR reads through MiXCR. The sample has thousands of clones, around 32% seen once. This TCR derives from a female donor with papillary thyroid cancer or a benign thyroid nodule (not recorded which). Some clones in this sample may be carry-over from other donors' samples. The chain employs TRBV6-2 or TRBV6-3 and TRBJ2-7; 9 nucleotides align to TRBD2. The sample was adjacent normal tissue. For the CDR3, the DNA is TGTGCCAGCAGTCCGACTAGCGGAGTTTCCTACGAGCAGTACTTC. Its protein is CASSPTSGVSYEQYF.